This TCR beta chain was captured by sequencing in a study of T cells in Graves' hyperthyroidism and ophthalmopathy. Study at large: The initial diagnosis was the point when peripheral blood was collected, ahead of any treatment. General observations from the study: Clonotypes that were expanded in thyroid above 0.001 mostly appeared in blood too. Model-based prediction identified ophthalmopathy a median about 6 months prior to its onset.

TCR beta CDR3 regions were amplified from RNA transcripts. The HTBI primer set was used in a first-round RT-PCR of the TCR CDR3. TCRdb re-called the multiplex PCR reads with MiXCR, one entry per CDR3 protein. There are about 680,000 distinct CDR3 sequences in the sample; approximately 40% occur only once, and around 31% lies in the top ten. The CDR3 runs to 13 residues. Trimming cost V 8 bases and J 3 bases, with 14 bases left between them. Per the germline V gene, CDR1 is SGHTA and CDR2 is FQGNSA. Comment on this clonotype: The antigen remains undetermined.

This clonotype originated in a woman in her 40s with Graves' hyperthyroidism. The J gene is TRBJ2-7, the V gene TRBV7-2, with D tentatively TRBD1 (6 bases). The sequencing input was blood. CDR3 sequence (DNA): TGTGCCAGCGTGGGGGCCGTGGGCTACGAGCAGTACTTC. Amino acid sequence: CASVGAVGYEQYF.